Listed here are 8 T cell receptor beta chains from one sample, sequenced in a study of blood T cells in healthy people across ages (dated by TCRdb to between 2014 and 2017). Libraries were built with 5' RACE. The listed sequencing device is Illumina HiSeq 2500. The second PCR ran for roughly 6 to 11 cycles and used a J-beta primer mix along with a sample-barcoded 5' primer. TCRdb reworked the public reads: Q25 trimming with fastp, MiXCR clone assembly, productive beta chains retained. Every entry covers one CDR3 protein and lists the most common genes and DNA from its rows. Counted in this sample were approximately 780,000 distinct CDR3 sequences; roughly 25% of them appeared once. The top ten constitute around 3% of the sample. This sample also belongs to another study, concerning T cells of mothers and their children.

The specimen sequenced was blood. These receptors came from a boy younger than 18 in good health.

This chain joins TRBV11-2 and TRBJ1-2, with a tentative D call TRBD1 (5 bases). CDR1 SGHAT and CDR2 FQNNGV come from the germline V gene. The CDR3 is 14 amino acids. V lost 1 base to trimming and J lost 6 bases, with 12 bases between them. DNA for the CDR3: TGTGCCAGCAGCTTAGCGGGGCGTCGGGATGGCTACACCTTC. Translating gives CASSLAGRRDGYTF.

This clonotype was recorded a few times. The chain is built from TRBV4-1 and TRBJ1-4, with D possibly TRBD1 on 6 matching bases. The CDR3 is 15 amino acids. Trimming took off 2 bases at V and 4 bases at J, with 11 bases between the two ends. Per the germline V gene, CDR1 is MGHRA and CDR2 is YSYEKL. CDR3 protein: CASSQPTGINEKLFF. The CDR3 DNA follows: TGCGCCAGCAGCCAACCCACAGGGATTAATGAAAAACTGTTTTTT.

The chain uses TRBV9 and TRBJ2-7, with D hard to call. Germline V CDR1 and CDR2: SGDLS, YYNGEE. The V gene lost 4 bases and the J gene lost 4 bases, with 15 bases spanning the gap. The CDR3 loop spans 14 amino acids. The CDR3 is CASSPQDQRYEQYF. CDR3 nucleotides: TGTGCCAGCAGCCCCCAGGACCAACGATACGAGCAGTACTTC. Filled out from reference TRBV9 and TRBJ2-7, the complete variable domain reads DSGVTQTPKHLITATGQRVTLRCSPRSGDLSVYWYQQSLDQGLQFLIQYYNGEERAKGNILERFSAQQFPDLHSELNLSSLELGDSALYFCASSPQDQRYEQYFGPGTRLTVT.

The chain uses TRBV6-6 and TRBJ2-5, with D tentatively TRBD2 (5 bases). Germline V CDR1 and CDR2: MNHNY, SVGAGI (reference sequence). V was shortened by 5 bases and J by 5 bases, with 18 bases between the two germline ends. The CDR3 extends over 15 amino acids. This CDR3 reads CASSPSRLSGETQYF. The DNA of the CDR3 is TGTGCCAGCAGTCCCTCCCGACTATCCGGGGAGACCCAGTACTTC.

Points on this clonotype: One end of the junction is discordant with germline, which a read error may explain. The chain uses TRBV12-3 or TRBV12-4 and TRBJ2-3; D is uncertain. There are 13 residues in the CDR3. The DNA for the CDR3 is TGTACCAGCAGTTTGTTTAGCCAAGATACGCAGTATTTT. It codes for CTSSLFSQDTQYF.

This chain joins TRBV15 and TRBJ2-5; 9 bases match TRBD1. This CDR3 is 16 amino acids long. The J segment lost 4 bases and the V segment lost 3 bases, leaving 9 bases of the junction unmatched. CDR1 and CDR2 (germline): LNHNV, YYDKDF (reference sequence). CDR3 in amino acids: CATSSTGGNQRETQYF. The CDR3 DNA is TGTGCCACCAGCAGTACAGGGGGCAACCAGAGAGAGACCCAGTACTTC.

The chain carries TRBV7-3 and TRBJ2-3; D remains ambiguous. V was trimmed by 5 bases and J by 6 bases, leaving 18 bases between them. CDR1 and CDR2 from the germline V gene are SGHTA and FQGTGA. The CDR3 extends over 15 amino acids. The CDR3 nucleotides are TGTGCCAGCAGCCCTAAGGCCTCCCCAAGCGATACGCAGTATTTT. Amino acids: CASSPKASPSDTQYF.

The V and J genes are TRBV6-6 and TRBJ1-2; D is possibly TRBD1 (5 bases). V gave up 5 bases and J gave up 5 bases, with 15 bases separating them. From germline, CDR1 is MNHNY and CDR2 SVGAGI (reference sequence). The CDR3 totals 14 residues. In DNA, the CDR3 is TGTGCCAGCAGTAGCCCGGGGGAAGGATATGGCTACACCTTC. Its protein is CASSSPGEGYGYTF.